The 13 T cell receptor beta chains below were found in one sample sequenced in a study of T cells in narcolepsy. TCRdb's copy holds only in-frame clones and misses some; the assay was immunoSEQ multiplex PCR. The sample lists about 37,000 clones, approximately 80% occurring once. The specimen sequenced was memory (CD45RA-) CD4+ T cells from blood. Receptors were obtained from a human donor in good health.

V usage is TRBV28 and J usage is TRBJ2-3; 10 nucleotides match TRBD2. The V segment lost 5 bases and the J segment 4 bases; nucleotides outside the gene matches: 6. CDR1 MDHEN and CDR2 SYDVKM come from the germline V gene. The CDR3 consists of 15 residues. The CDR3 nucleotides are TGTGCCAGCAGTCCCCTAGCGGGAGTAGCAGATACGCAGTATTTT. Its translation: CASSPLAGVADTQYF.

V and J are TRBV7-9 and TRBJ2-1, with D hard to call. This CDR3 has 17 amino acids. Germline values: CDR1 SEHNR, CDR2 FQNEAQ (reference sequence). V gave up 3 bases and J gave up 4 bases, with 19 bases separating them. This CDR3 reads CASSFTGGLGRYNEQFF. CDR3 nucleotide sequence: TGTGCCAGCAGCTTTACGGGTGGGCTCGGCCGTTACAATGAGCAGTTCTTC.

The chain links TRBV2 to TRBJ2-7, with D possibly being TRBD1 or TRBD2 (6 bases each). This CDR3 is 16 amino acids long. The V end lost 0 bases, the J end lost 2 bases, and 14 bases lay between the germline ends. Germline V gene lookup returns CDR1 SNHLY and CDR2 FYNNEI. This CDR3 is CASSEARGRPPYEQYF. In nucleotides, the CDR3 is TGTGCCAGCAGTGAAGCGAGGGGGAGGCCCCCCTACGAGCAGTACTTC.

CDR3 residues: CASVQTGLEQYF. CDR3 DNA sequence: TGTGCCAGCGTTCAAACGGGGCTCGAGCAGTACTTC. The chain has TRBV2 and TRBJ2-7, with D perhaps being TRBD1 or TRBD2 (5 bases each). Trimming shortened V by 8 bases and J by 6 bases, and 14 bases separated the two germline ends. Germline CDR1 reads SNHLY; CDR2 reads FYNNEI. This CDR3 has 12 amino acids.

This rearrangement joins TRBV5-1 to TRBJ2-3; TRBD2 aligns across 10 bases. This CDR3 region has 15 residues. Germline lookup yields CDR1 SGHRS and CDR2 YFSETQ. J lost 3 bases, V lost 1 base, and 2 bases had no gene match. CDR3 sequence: CASSLPSGSTDTQYF. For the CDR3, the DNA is TGCGCCAGCAGCTTGCCTAGCGGGAGTACAGATACGCAGTATTTT.

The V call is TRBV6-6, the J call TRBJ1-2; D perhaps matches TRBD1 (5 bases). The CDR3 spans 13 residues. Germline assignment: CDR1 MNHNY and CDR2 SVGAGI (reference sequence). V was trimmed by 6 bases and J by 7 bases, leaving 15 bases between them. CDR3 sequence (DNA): TGTGCCAGCAGCCGAGGGGCCCTTTCTGGCTACACCTTC. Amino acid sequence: CASSRGALSGYTF.

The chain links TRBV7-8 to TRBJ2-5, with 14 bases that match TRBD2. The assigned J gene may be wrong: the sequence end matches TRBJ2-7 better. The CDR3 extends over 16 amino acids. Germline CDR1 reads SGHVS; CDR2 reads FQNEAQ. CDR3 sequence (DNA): TGTGCCAGCAGCCCGGGACTAGCGGGAGTCGGTTACGAGCAGTACTTC. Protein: CASSPGLAGVGYEQYF.

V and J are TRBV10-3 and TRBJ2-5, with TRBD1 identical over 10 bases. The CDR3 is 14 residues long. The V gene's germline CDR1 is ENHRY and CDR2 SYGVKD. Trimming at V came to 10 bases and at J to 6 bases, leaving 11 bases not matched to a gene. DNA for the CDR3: TGTGCCACGGACGGGGGACAGGGGTGGCAGACCCAGTACTTC. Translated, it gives CATDGGQGWQTQYF.

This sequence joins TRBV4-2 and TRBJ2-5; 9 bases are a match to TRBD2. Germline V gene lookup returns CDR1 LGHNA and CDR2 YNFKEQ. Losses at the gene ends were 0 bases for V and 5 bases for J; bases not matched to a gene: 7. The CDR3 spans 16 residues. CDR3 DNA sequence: TGTGCCAGCAGCCAAGAGCGCGGGGGGGCAGGGGAGACCCAGTACTTC. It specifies CASSQERGGAGETQYF.

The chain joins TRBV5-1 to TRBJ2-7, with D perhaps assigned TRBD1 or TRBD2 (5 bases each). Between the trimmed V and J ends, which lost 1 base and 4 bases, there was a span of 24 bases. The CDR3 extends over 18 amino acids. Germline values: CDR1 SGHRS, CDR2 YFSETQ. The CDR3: CASSLPRFPGLKQYEQYF. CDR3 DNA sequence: TGCGCCAGCAGCTTGCCTCGGTTCCCGGGGCTTAAACAATACGAGCAGTACTTC.

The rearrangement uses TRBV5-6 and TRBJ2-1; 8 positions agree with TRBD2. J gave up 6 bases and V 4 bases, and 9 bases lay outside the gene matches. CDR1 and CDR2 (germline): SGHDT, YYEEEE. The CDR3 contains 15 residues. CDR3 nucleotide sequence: TGTGCCAGCAGCCTGGGACTAGACCAACCCAATGAGCAGTTCTTC. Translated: CASSLGLDQPNEQFF.

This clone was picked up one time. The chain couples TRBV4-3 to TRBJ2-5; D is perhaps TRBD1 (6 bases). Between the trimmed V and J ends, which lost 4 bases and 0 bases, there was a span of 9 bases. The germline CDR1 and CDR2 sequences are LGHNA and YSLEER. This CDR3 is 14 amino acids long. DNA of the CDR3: TGCGCCAGCAGCCTTCGGACAGACCAAGAGACCCAGTACTTC. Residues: CASSLRTDQETQYF.

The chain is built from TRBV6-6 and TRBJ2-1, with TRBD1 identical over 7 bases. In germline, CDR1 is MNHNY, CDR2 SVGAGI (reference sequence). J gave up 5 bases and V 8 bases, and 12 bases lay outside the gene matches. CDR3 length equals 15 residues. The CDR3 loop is CASLGQNRGNNEQFF. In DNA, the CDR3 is TGTGCCAGCCTGGGACAGAACAGGGGAAACAATGAGCAGTTCTTC.